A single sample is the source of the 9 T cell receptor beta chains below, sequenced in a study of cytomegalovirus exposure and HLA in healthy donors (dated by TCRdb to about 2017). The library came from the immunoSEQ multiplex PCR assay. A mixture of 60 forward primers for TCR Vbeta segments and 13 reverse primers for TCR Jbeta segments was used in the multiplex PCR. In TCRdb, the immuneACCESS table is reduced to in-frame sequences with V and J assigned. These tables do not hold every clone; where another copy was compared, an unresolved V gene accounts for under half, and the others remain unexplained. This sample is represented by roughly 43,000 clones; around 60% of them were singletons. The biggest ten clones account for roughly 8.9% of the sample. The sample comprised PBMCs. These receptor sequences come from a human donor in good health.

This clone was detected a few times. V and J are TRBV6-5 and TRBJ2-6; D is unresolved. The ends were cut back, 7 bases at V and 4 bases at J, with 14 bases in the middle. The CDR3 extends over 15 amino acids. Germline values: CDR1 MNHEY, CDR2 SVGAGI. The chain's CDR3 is CASTSGGEGANVLTF. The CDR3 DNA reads TGTGCCAGCACCTCCGGCGGCGAAGGGGCCAACGTCCTGACTTTC.

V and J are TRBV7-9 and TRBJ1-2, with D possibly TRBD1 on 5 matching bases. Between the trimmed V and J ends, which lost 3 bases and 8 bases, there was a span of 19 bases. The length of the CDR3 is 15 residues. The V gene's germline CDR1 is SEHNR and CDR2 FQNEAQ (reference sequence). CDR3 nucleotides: TGTGCCAGCAGCTTTACCGGGACTGCGGGGAGAGGCTACACCTTC. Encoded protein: CASSFTGTAGRGYTF.

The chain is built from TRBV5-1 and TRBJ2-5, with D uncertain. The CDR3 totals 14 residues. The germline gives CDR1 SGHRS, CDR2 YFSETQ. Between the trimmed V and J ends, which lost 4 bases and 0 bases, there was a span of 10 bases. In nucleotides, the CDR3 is TGCGCCAGCAGCCCCGAGTTTTACCAAGAGACCCAGTACTTC. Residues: CASSPEFYQETQYF.

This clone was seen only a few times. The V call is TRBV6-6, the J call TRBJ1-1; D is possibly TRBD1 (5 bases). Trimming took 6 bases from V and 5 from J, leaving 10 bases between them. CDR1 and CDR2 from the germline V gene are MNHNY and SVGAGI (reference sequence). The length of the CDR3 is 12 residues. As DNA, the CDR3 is TGTGCCAGCAGGGGGGAGGGTACTGAAGCTTTCTTT. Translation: CASRGEGTEAFF.

The CDR3 sequence: CASSGEGNTEAFF. CDR3 nucleotides: TGTGCCAGCAGTGGGGAGGGGAACACTGAAGCTTTCTTT. The chain couples TRBV2 to TRBJ1-1; D uncertain. CDR3 length: 13 residues. Germline lookup yields CDR1 SNHLY and CDR2 FYNNEI. V lost 4 bases to trimming and J lost 1 base, with 7 bases between them.

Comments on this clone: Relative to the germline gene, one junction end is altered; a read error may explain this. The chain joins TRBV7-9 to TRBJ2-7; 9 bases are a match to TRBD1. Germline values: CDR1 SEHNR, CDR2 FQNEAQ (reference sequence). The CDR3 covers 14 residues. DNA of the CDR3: TGTGCCAGCAGTGTGACGGGGACAGGGTCTAAACTAAACTTC. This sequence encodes CASSVTGTGSKLNF.

This CDR3 reads CASSRETSNEQFF. CDR3 in DNA: TGCGCCAGCAGCCGAGAAACTAGCAATGAGCAGTTCTTC. The chain combines TRBV4-1 with TRBJ2-1; tentatively, D is TRBD2 (5 bases). With 4 bases removed from V and 6 bases from J, the gap between germline ends came to 10 bases. The CDR3 has 13 residues. Germline lookup yields CDR1 MGHRA and CDR2 YSYEKL.

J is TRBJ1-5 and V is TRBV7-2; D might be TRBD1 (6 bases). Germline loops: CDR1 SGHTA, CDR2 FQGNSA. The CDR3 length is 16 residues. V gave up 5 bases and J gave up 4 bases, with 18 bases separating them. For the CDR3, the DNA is TGTGCCAGCAGCCCATGGGGGAATCAGGGGAATCAGCCCCAGCATTTT. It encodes CASSPWGNQGNQPQHF. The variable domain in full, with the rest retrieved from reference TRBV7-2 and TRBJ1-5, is GAGVSQSPSNKVTEKGKDVELRCDPISGHTALYWYRQSLGQGLEFLIYFQGNSAPDKSGLPSDRFSAERTGGSVSTLTIQRTQQEDSAVYLCASSPWGNQGNQPQHFGDGTRLSIL.

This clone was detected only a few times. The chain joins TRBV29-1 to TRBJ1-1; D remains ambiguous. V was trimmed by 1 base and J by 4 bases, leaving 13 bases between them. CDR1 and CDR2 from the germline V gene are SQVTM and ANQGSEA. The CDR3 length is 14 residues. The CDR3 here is CSVEVSGRGTEAFF. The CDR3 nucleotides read TGCAGCGTTGAAGTCTCGGGTCGGGGCACTGAAGCTTTCTTT.